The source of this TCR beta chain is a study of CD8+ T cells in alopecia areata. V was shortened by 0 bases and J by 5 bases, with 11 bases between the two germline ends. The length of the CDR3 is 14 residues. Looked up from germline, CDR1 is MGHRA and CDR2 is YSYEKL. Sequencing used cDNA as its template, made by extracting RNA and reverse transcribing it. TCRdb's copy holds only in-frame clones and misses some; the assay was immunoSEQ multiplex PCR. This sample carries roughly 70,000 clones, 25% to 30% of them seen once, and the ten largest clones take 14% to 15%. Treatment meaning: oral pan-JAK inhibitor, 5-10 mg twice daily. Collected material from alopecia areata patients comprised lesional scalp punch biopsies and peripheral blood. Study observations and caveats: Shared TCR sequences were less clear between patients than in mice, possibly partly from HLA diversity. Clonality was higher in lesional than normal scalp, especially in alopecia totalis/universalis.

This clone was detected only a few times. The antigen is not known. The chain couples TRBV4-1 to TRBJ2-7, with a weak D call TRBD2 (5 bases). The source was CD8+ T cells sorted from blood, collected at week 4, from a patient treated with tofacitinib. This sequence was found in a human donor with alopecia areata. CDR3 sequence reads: CASSQDDGLNEQYF. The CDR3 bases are TGCGCCAGCAGCCAAGATGATGGACTTAACGAGCAGTACTTC.